This TCR beta chain originates from a study of patients and donors after allogeneic stem cell transplantation. Germline assignment: CDR1 LGHNA and CDR2 YNFKEQ. The V gene lost 4 bases and the J gene lost 1 base, with 11 bases spanning the gap. This CDR3 spans 15 amino acids. Via MiXCR, TCRdb re-called the RT-PCR reads, giving one row per CDR3 protein. The data show more than 850,000 distinct CDR3 sequences, roughly 18% seen once. The chain uses TRBV4-2 and TRBJ1-3, with a weak D call TRBD1 (6 bases). The material sequenced was blood, either unsorted or a sorted T cell fraction (not recorded which). The TCR sequence derives from a human donor who was either an allogeneic HSCT recipient or a stem cell or donor lymphocyte infusion donor (not recorded which). It is not recorded whose cells these are; they may come from a transplant donor. CDR3 nucleotides: TGTGCCAGCAGCCGAGGGACACTGTCTGGAAACACCATATATTTT. Translated: CASSRGTLSGNTIYF.